One sample yielded the 9 T cell receptor beta chains listed below, sequenced in a study of human T cells and chemical hapten exposure (dated by TCRdb to about 2021). Libraries were constructed by RACE. The sequencer was a NextSeq 500. TCRdb itself trimmed the public reads at Q25 with fastp, ran MiXCR and retained productive beta chains. Each CDR3 protein appears once, grouped with its most common genes and DNA. This sample comprises 85,000 to 95,000 distinct CDR3 sequences, about 8.6% of them detected only once. Jointly, the top ten make up 2.5% to 3% of the sample. The sample's time point label, in plain terms: healthy volunteer bleed at 2 weeks. Unfractionated whole blood was collected in Tempus Blood RNA tubes, and total RNA was extracted from that blood. The sequenced sample was whole blood. These receptors were collected from a female donor in good health. Some clones in this sample may be carry-over from other donors' samples.

This clonotype was found a few times. The gene calls are TRBV29-1 and TRBJ1-2; D gene uncertain. The CDR3 has 12 amino acids. Per the germline V gene, CDR1 is SQVTM and CDR2 is ANQGSEA. The germline V and J ends were trimmed by 7 bases and 7 bases, with 16 bases remaining between them. CDR3 in DNA: TGCAGCGCTGGGGAGGGCACGAGTGGCTACACCTTC. Translated, it gives CSAGEGTSGYTF.

This clonotype came up a few times. This chain uses TRBV15 with TRBJ2-7; D call uncertain. Looked up from germline, CDR1 is LNHNV and CDR2 is YYDKDF (reference sequence). The CDR3 totals 14 residues. The germline V and J ends were trimmed by 0 bases and 4 bases, with 10 bases remaining between them. CDR3 residues: CATSRDQTRYEQYF. The CDR3 DNA is TGTGCCACCAGCAGAGATCAAACCCGGTACGAGCAGTACTTC.

The sample holds a few counts of this clonotype. The chain couples TRBV20-1 to TRBJ1-1; D is undetermined. Trimming removed 2 bases at V and 4 bases at J, with 8 bases between. The CDR3 is made up of 12 amino acids. Looked up from germline, CDR1 is DFQATT and CDR2 is SNEGSKA (reference sequence). The CDR3 DNA reads as TGCAGTGCTAGACCTGGGCCCACTGAAGCTTTCTTT. This codes for CSARPGPTEAFF.

The chain links TRBV29-1 to TRBJ2-1, with D unclear. Trimming shortened V by 4 bases and J by 5 bases, and 18 bases separated the two germline ends. In germline, CDR1 is SQVTM, CDR2 ANQGSEA. The CDR3 runs to 15 residues. CDR3 in DNA: TGCAGCGTTGTCCCCTCAACCCGCATGAACAATGAGCAGTTCTTC. Protein product: CSVVPSTRMNNEQFF.

Comments on this clonotype: A junction boundary mismatches the germline segment, possibly from a read error. This chain links TRBV4-1 with TRBJ1-5; a weak D match, TRBD1 (6 bases). The CDR3 length is 15 residues. Germline CDR1 and CDR2: MGHRA and YSYEKL. The CDR3 DNA reads TGCGCCAGCAGCCAGGATGGTAAGGGGGTGCAGCCCCAGAATTTT. It translates to CASSQDGKGVQPQNF.

The V call is TRBV14, the J call TRBJ2-7; 13 bases fit TRBD2. Germline V CDR1 and CDR2: SGHDN, FVKESK. The junction had 5 bases not matched to a gene; V was cut back by 4 bases and J by 2 bases. The CDR3 spans 16 residues. CDR3 in DNA: TGTGCCAGCAGCCCTCTCGGACTAGCGGGAGCCTACGAGCAGTACTTC. It is translated as CASSPLGLAGAYEQYF. Full variable domain (outside the CDR3, taken from reference TRBV14 and TRBJ2-7): EAGVTQFPSHSVIEKGQTVTLRCDPISGHDNLYWYRRVMGKEIKFLLHFVKESKQDESGMPNNRFLAERTGGTYSTLKVQPAELEDSGVYFCASSPLGLAGAYEQYFGPGTRLTVT.

V and J are TRBV11-2 and TRBJ1-3; D unresolved. CDR3 size: 11 residues. Germline CDR1 reads SGHAT; CDR2 reads FQNNGV. V was cut by 8 bases and J by 3 bases, with 5 bases left in between. The CDR3 region is CASSGGNTIYF. The DNA of the CDR3 is TGTGCCAGCTCCGGTGGAAACACCATATATTTT.

This clonotype was detected many times. V gene TRBV5-1 combines with J gene TRBJ1-5; 10 bases line up with TRBD1. This CDR3 contains 15 residues. Losses at the gene ends were 4 bases for V and 1 base for J; bases not matched to a gene: 2. From germline, CDR1 is SGHRS and CDR2 YFSETQ. The chain's CDR3 is CASSTGQGSNQPQHF. The CDR3 DNA reads TGCGCCAGCAGCACGGGACAGGGGAGCAATCAGCCCCAGCATTTT.

The chain couples TRBV28 to TRBJ1-5; 9 bases are shared with TRBD1. Germline V gives CDR1 MDHEN, CDR2 SYDVKM. This CDR3 is built from 15 residues. V was clipped by 6 bases and J by 5 bases; unmatched bases: 8. The CDR3 is CASSSGTGQDQPQHF. CDR3 DNA sequence: TGTGCCAGCAGCTCCGGGACAGGGCAAGATCAGCCCCAGCATTTT. The full variable domain, with the rest looked up from reference TRBV28 and TRBJ1-5, is DVKVTQSSRYLVKRTGEKVFLECVQDMDHENMFWYRQDPGLGLRLIYFSYDVKMKEKGDIPEGYSVSREKKERFSLILESASTNQTSMYLCASSSGTGQDQPQHFGDGTRLSIL.